This TCR beta chain was sequenced during a study of neoadjuvant nivolumab and ipilimumab in lung cancer. Regarding the study as a whole: TCR receptors were sequenced in few samples. Higher pretherapy blood TCR richness went with higher resected-tumor richness.

Germline CDR1 reads SGHDN; CDR2 reads FVKESK. Trimming cost V 4 bases and J 4 bases, with 13 bases left between them. CDR3 length: 14 residues. As to this clone: The antigen is not known.

Assay: immunoSEQ multiplex PCR; the TCRdb copy retains only in-frame clones and omits some. The table lists more than 15,000 clones, roughly 79% of them singletons. This chain joins TRBV14 and TRBJ1-1; tentatively, D is TRBD1 (5 bases). The receptor was isolated from an adult with non-small cell lung cancer. This specimen was tumor tissue, taken after neoadjuvant nivolumab, alone or with ipilimumab, at or shortly before surgery. The DNA of the CDR3 is TGTGCCAGCAGCCTCCTCCCGCAGGGCACTGAAGCTTTCTTT. Protein sequence: CASSLLPQGTEAFF.